This T cell receptor beta chain derives from a study of siplizumab effects on memory and regulatory T cells. Study observations and caveats: Mean Treg-derived proportions of mappable alloreactive CD4+ clones were approximately 69% for siplizumab and about 30% for controls. Siplizumab significantly decreased alloreactive sequences from unstimulated CD4+ memory cells. No functional test confirmed suppression by proliferating siplizumab-culture Tregs.

The CDR3 has 15 residues. The germline V gene encodes CDR1 SGDLS and CDR2 YYNGEE. The J segment lost 8 bases and the V segment lost 2 bases, leaving 2 bases of the junction unmatched. To note about this clone: The antigen is undetermined.

Per sample, the assay covered around 10^5 TCR templates. Clones were sequenced by immunoSEQ multiplex PCR, and TCRdb holds only the in-frame ones, with some missing. Among more than 95,000 clones listed, 85% to 95% were seen once. The receptor was isolated from a human donor in good health. This chain uses TRBV9 with TRBJ2-1; 15 nucleotides match TRBD2. The sequenced sample was Tregs sorted from blood. The CDR3 region is CASSVGLAGGYEQFF. The CDR3 nucleotides are TGTGCCAGCAGCGTGGGACTAGCGGGAGGCTATGAGCAGTTCTTC.